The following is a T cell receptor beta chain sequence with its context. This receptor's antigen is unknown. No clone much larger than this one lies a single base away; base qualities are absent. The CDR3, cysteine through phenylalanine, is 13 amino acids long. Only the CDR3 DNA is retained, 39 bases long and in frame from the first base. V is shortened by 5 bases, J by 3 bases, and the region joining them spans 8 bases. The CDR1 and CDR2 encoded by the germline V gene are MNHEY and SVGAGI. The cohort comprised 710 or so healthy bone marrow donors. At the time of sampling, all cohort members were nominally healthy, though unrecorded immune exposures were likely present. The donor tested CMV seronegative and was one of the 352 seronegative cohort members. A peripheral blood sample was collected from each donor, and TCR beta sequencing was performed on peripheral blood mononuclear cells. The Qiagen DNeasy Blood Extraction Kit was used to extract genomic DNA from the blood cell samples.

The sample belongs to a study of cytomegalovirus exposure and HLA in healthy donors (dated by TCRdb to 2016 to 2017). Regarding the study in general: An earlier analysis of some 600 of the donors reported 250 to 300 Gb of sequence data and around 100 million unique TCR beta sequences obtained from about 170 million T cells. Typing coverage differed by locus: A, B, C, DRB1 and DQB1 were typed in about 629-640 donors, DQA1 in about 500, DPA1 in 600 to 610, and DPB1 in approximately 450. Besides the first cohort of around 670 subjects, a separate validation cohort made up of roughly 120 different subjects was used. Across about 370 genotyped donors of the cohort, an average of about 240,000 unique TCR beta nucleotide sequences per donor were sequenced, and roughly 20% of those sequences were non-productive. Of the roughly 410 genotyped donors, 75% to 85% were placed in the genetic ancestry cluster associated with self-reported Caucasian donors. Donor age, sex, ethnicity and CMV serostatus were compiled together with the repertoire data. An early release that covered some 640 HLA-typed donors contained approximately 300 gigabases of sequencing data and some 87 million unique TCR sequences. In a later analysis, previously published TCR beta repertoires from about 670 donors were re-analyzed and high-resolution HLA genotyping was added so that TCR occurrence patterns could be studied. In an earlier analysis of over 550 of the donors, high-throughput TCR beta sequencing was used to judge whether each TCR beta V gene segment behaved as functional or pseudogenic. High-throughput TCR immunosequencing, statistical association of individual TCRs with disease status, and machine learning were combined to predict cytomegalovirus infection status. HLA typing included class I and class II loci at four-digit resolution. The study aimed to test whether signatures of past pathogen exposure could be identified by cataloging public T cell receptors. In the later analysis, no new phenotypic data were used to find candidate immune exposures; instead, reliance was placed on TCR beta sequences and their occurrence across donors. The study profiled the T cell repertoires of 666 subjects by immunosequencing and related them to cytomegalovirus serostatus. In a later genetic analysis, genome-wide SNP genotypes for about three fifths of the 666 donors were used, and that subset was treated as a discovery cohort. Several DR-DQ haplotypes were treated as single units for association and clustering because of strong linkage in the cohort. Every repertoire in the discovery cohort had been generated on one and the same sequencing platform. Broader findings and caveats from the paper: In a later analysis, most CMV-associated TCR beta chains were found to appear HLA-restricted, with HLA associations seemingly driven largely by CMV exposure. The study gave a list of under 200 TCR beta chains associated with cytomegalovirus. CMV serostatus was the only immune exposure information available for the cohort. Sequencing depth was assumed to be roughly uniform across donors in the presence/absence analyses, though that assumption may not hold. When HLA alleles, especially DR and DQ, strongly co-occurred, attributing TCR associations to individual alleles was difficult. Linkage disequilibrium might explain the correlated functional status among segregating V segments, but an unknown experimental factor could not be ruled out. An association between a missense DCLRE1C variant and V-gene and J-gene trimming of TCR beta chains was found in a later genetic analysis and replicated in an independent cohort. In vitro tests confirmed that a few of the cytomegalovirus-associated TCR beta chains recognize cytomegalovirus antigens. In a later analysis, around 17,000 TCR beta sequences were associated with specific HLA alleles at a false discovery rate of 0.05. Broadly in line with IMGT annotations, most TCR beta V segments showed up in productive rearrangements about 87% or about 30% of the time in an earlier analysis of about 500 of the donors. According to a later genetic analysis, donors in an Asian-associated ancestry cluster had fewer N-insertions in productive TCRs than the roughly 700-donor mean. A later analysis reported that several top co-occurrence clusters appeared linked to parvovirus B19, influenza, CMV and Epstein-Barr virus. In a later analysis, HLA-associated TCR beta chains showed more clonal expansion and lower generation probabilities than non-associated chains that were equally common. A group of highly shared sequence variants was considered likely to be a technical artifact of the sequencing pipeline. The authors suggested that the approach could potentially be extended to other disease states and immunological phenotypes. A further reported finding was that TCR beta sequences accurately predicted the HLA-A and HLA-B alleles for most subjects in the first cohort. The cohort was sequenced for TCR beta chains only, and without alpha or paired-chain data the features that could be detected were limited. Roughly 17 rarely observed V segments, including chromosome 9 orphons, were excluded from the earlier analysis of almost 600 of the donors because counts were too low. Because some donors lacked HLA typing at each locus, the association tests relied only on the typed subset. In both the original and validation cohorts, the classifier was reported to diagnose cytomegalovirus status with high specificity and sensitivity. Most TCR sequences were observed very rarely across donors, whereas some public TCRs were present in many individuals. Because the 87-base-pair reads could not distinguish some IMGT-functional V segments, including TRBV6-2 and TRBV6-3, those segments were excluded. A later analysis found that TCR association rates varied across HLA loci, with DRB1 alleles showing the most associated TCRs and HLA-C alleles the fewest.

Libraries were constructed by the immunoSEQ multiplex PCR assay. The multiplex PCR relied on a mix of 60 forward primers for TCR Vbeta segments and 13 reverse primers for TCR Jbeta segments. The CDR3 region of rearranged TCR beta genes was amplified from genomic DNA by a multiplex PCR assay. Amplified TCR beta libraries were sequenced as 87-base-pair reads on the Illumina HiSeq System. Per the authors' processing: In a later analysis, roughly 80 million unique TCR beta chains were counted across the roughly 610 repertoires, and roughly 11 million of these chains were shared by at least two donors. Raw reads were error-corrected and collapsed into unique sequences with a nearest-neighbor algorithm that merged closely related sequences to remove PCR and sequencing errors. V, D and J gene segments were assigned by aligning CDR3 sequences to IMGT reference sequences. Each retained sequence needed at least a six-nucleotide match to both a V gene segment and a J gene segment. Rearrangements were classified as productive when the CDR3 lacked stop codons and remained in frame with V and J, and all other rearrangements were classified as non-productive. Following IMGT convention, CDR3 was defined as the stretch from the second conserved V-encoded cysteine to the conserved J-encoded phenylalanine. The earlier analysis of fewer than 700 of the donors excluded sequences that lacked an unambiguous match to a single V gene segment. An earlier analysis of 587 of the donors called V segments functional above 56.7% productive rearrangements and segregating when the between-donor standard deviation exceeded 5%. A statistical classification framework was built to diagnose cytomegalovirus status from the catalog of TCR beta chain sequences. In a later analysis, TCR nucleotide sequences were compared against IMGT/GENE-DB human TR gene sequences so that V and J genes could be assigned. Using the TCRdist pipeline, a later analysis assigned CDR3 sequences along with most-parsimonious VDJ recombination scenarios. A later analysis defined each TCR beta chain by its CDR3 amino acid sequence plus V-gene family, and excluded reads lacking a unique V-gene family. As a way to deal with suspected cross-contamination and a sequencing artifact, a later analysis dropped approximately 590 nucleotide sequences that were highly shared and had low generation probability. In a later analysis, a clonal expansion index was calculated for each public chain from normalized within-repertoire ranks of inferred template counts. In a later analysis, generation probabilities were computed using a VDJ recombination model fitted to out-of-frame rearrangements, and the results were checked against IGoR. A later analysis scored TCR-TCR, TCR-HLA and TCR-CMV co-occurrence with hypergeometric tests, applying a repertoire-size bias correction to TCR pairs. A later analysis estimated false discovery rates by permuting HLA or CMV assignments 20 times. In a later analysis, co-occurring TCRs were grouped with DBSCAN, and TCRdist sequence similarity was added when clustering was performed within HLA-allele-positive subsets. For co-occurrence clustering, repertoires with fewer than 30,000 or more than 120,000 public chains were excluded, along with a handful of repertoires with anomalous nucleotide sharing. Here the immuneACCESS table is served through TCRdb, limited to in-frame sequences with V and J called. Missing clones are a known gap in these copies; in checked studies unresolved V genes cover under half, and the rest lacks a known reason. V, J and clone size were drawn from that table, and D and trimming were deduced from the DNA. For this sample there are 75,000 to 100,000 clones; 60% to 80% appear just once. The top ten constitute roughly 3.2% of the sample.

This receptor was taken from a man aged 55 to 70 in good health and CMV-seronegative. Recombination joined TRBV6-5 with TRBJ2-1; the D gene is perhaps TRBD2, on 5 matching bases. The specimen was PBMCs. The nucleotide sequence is TGTGCCAGCAGTAGCCGGGACTACAATGAGCAGTTCTTC. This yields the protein CASSSRDYNEQFF.